The 17 T cell receptor beta chains below come from one sample, sequenced in a study of molecular identifiers for immune sequencing clone quantification. TCRdb re-called the PCR reads with MiXCR, one entry per CDR3 protein. This table has about 36,000 distinct CDR3 sequences, approximately 17% appearing once. The sequenced material came from naive CD8+ T cells from blood, with Jurkat cell RNA spiked in. Subset: FACS-sorted CD8+CD4-CCR7+CD45RA+ naive T cells. These receptors all come from a human donor in good health. Some libraries in this study had Jurkat cell RNA spiked in.

This clonotype was counted a few times. The junction differs from germline at one of its ends, possibly a read error. The J gene is TRBJ2-7, the V gene TRBV5-1, with TRBD1 identical over 7 bases. This CDR3 spans 14 amino acids. Germline V lookup: CDR1 SGHRS, CDR2 YFSETQ. This CDR3 is CACSSDRIYEGQYF. In DNA form, the CDR3 reads TGCGCCTGCAGCTCGGACAGGATCTACGAAGGGCAGTACTTC.

Only a few counts were recorded for this clonotype. V and J are TRBV6-4 and TRBJ2-3, with D unclear. V shed 2 bases and J shed 2 bases, with 2 bases lying between them. The CDR3 extends over 12 amino acids. The germline gives CDR1 MRHNA, CDR2 SNTAGT. CDR3 sequence reads: CASSDATDTQYF. CDR3 nucleotides: TGTGCCAGCAGTGACGCCACAGATACGCAGTATTTT.

Note on this clonotype: One end of the junction varies from germline; a read error may be responsible. The chain employs TRBV6-5 and TRBJ2-3, with D maybe TRBD2 (6 bases). CDR3 length equals 15 residues. Germline V gives CDR1 MNHEY, CDR2 SVGAGI. In nucleotides, the CDR3 is TGTGCCAGCAGTTACTCCGGCGGGAACGCAGATACACAGTATTTT. This encodes CASSYSGGNADTQYF.

This clonotype has only one observation. This may be a read error, as it is one base from a much larger clone. The J gene is TRBJ1-2, the V gene TRBV7-9; D is perhaps TRBD1 (5 bases). Germline-derived CDR1 and CDR2 are SEHNR and FQNEAQ (reference sequence). This CDR3 spans 16 amino acids. In nucleotides, the CDR3 is TGTGCCGGCAGACCGGGACCCCTTTGGGGTGACGATGGCTACACCTTC. Protein sequence: CAGRPGPLWGDDGYTF.

The rearrangement links TRBV28 to TRBJ2-7; 7 positions match TRBD1. V trimming: 6 bases; J trimming: 3 bases; junction bases outside the gene matches: 2. The CDR3 runs 12 residues. The germline gives CDR1 MDHEN, CDR2 SYDVKM. The CDR3 DNA is TGTGCCAGCAGGGGACAGCTCTACGAGCAGTACTTC. It encodes CASRGQLYEQYF.

As to this clonotype: A single base separates this from a much larger clone, so it may be a read error. V is TRBV20-1 and J is TRBJ2-1, with TRBD2 matching 8 bases. Unmatched junction bases numbered 11, after V lost 5 bases and J lost 8 bases. CDR1 and CDR2 (germline): DFQATT, SNEGSKA (reference sequence). The CDR3 consists of 14 residues. CDR3 DNA: TGCAGTGCTGGCTACGGGAGGGGTGTCTATGAGCAGTTCTTC. Encoded protein: CSAGYGRGVYEQFF.

This clonotype was seen at least ten times. The V gene is TRBV28, the J gene TRBJ2-2; D is undetermined. Germline lookup yields CDR1 MDHEN and CDR2 SYDVKM. The CDR3 length is 13 residues. Trimming cost V 5 bases and J 11 bases, with 15 bases left between them. The DNA of the CDR3 is TGTGCCAGCAGTCTCGCGTGGCGACCAGAGCTGTTTTTT. Translated, it gives CASSLAWRPELFF.

This clonotype has a count of ten or more. The chain carries TRBV20-1 and TRBJ2-7; no firm D call. Germline V gives CDR1 DFQATT, CDR2 SNEGSKA (reference sequence). The CDR3 is 15 residues long. V was clipped by 3 bases and J by 3 bases, with 18 bases between them. The CDR3 bases are TGCAGTGCTAGGGGCGAGGTACACACGATCTACGAGCAGTACTTC. It translates to CSARGEVHTIYEQYF.

This clonotype was seen at least ten times. The chain uses TRBV5-1 and TRBJ2-1, with D perhaps TRBD2 (6 bases). V lost 4 bases and J lost 2, with 10 bases in between. The V gene's germline CDR1 is SGHRS and CDR2 YFSETQ. The CDR3 runs to 14 residues. In DNA form, the CDR3 reads TGCGCCAGCAGCCCAGCGGGTCCCTACAATGAGCAGTTCTTC. It specifies CASSPAGPYNEQFF.

Details on this clonotype: Relative to the germline gene, one junction end is altered; a read error may explain this. The chain links TRBV27 to TRBJ1-2; D possibly corresponds to TRBD1 (5 bases). The length of the CDR3 is 13 residues. CDR1 and CDR2 (germline): MNHEY, SMNVEV (reference sequence). The DNA for the CDR3 is TGTGCCGGCAGCCCGGGGGGAGTTAAGGGCTACACCTTC. Its translation is CAGSPGGVKGYTF.

Points on this clonotype: A clone one base away is much larger, so this may be a read error. This sequence joins TRBV4-3 and TRBJ2-7; 7 bases fit TRBD1. There are 15 residues in the CDR3. Germline CDR1 is LGHNA and CDR2 is YSLEER. The CDR3 DNA is TGCGCCGGCAGCCAAACACAGGGGCAGTACTACGAGCAGTACTTC. Translation gives CAGSQTQGQYYEQYF.

This clonotype was detected many times. The chain recombines TRBV6-2 or TRBV6-3 with TRBJ2-5; 8 positions agree with TRBD1. The CDR3 has 16 amino acids. Looked up from germline, CDR1 is MNHEY and CDR2 is SVGEGT. The J segment lost 3 bases and the V segment lost 2 bases, leaving 8 bases of the junction unmatched. CDR3 amino acids: CASSYLTGASEETQYF. The CDR3 region has the DNA TGTGCCAGCAGTTACCTGACAGGGGCCTCCGAAGAGACCCAGTACTTC.

A word on this clonotype: A much larger clone sits a single nucleotide away, making a read error possible. The chain links TRBV28 to TRBJ2-5, with a weak D call TRBD1 (5 bases). Looked up from germline, CDR1 is MDHEN and CDR2 is SYDVKM. The CDR3 is made up of 13 amino acids. The CDR3 DNA reads as TGTGCCAGCAACCCAGACAGACAAGAGACCCAGCACTTC. It specifies CASNPDRQETQHF. Filled out from reference TRBV28 and TRBJ2-5, the complete variable domain reads DVKVTQSSRYLVKRTGEKVFLECVQDMDHENMFWYRQDPGLGLRLIYFSYDVKMKEKGDIPEGYSVSREKKERFSLILESASTNQTSMYLCASNPDRQETQHFGPGTRLLVL.

This chain uses TRBV29-1 with TRBJ2-1, with a possible D match to TRBD2 (6 bases). The CDR3 is made up of 15 amino acids. Trimming shortened V by 5 bases and J by 10 bases, and 24 bases separated the two germline ends. Germline V gene lookup returns CDR1 SQVTM and CDR2 ANQGSEA. CDR3 loop: CSVLSGEVGPREQFF. CDR3 coding DNA: TGCAGCGTTCTATCGGGGGAGGTAGGCCCTCGAGAGCAGTTCTTC.

This clonotype was counted a few times. The rearrangement joins TRBV18 to TRBJ1-1; possible D gene TRBD1, 5 bases. The CDR3 runs to 15 residues. Per germline, CDR1 KGHSH and CDR2 LQKENI. The V end lost 2 bases, the J end lost 3 bases, and 13 bases lay between the germline ends. The CDR3 reads CASSPGGISDTEAFF. The CDR3 coding sequence is TGTGCCAGCTCACCAGGGGGAATCTCGGACACTGAAGCTTTCTTT.

The chain joins TRBV27 to TRBJ2-7; the D gene is possibly TRBD2 (6 bases). V lost 6 bases and J lost 2, with 14 bases in between. The CDR3 is 14 residues long. Germline lookup yields CDR1 MNHEY and CDR2 SMNVEV (reference sequence). CDR3 loop: CASRPRRAAYEQYF. CDR3 in DNA: TGTGCCAGCAGGCCCCGGAGGGCCGCCTACGAGCAGTACTTC.

This clonotype was observed a few times. The rearrangement joins TRBV2 to TRBJ2-7; no definite D call. The length of the CDR3 is 12 residues. Germline V gives CDR1 SNHLY, CDR2 FYNNEI. V dropped 3 bases and J dropped 5 bases, with 8 bases sitting between them. CDR3 in DNA: TGTGCCAGCAGTGAGACGGCCCACGAGCAGTACTTC. Encoded protein: CASSETAHEQYF.